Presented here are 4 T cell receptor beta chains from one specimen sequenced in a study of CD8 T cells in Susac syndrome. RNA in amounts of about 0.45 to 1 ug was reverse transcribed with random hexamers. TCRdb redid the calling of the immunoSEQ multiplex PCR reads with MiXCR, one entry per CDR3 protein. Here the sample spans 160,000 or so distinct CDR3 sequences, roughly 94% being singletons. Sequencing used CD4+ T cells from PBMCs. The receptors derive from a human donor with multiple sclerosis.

The CDR3 sequence: CASNRDLNTGELFF. The CDR3 coding sequence is TGTGCCAGCAATCGGGACCTGAACACCGGGGAGCTGTTTTTT. The chain combines TRBV9 with TRBJ2-2; D is tentatively TRBD1 or TRBD2 (5 bases each). V lost 6 bases, J lost 1 base, and 10 bases lay in between. Germline CDR1 reads SGDLS; CDR2 reads YYNGEE. The CDR3 extends over 14 amino acids. Full variable domain (outside the CDR3, taken from reference TRBV9 and TRBJ2-2): DSGVTQTPKHLITATGQRVTLRCSPRSGDLSVYWYQQSLDQGLQFLIQYYNGEERAKGNILERFSAQQFPDLHSELNLSSLELGDSALYFCASNRDLNTGELFFGEGSRLTVL.

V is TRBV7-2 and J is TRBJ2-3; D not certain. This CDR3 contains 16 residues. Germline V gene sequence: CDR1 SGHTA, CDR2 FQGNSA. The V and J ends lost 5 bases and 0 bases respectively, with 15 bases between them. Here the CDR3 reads CASSPRVGGSTDTQYF. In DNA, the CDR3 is TGTGCCAGCAGCCCTAGAGTGGGCGGAAGCACAGATACGCAGTATTTT.

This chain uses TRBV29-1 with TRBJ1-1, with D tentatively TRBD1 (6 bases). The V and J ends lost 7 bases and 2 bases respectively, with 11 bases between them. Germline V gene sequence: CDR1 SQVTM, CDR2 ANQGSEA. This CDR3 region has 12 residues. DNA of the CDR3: TGCAGCGCCGGGACACTCAACACTGAAGCTTTCTTT. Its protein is CSAGTLNTEAFF.

CDR3 in amino acids: CAWSPTGYKAFF. The DNA for the CDR3 is TGTGCCTGGAGTCCTACAGGGTACAAAGCTTTCTTT. The chain employs TRBV30 and TRBJ1-1; D is possibly TRBD1 (6 bases). This CDR3 contains 12 residues. Looked up from germline, CDR1 is GTSNPN and CDR2 is SVGIG (reference sequence). V was cut by 2 bases and J by 9 bases, with 13 bases left in between.